These T cell receptor beta chains were read from a single sample in a study of blood T cell repertoires in COVID-19. Produced via immunoSEQ multiplex PCR; TCRdb's table is partial and in-frame only. The sample records 100,000 or so clones, 82% being singletons. The sequenced sample was peripheral blood. The receptor source for this set is a man older than 75 with acute or convalescent COVID-19. CDR3s include the opening cysteine and the closing phenylalanine or tryptophan. A D gene is named only where the DNA matches it firmly. Some rows mark clone size as missing; the rest say once, few, many or name a class of expanded clone.

D | J | size | V | length | CDR3 | DNA
TRBD1 | TRBJ1-4 | . | TRBV27 | 15 | CASSFLTGAQEKLFF | TGTGCCAGCAGTTTCCTCACAGGGGCACAAGAAAAACTGTTTTTT
. | TRBJ1-6 | . | TRBV5-1 | 17 | CAIVLRGGSSYNSPLHF | TGCGCCATCGTTCTCAGAGGAGGTAGCTCCTATAATTCACCCCTCCACTTT
. | TRBJ2-7 | once | TRBV5-1 | 14 | CASSLEDGTYEQYF | TGCGCCAGCAGCTTGGAGGACGGGACCTACGAGCAGTACTTC
TRBD1 | TRBJ2-3 | . | TRBV7-2 | 18 | CASSITPGQGRNTDTQYF | TGTGCCAGCAGCATTACGCCGGGACAGGGGAGGAACACAGATACGCAGTATTTT
TRBD1 | TRBJ2-7 | . | TRBV6-5 | 14 | CASNLGTGGYEQYF | TGTGCCAGCAATTTAGGGACAGGGGGCTACGAGCAGTACTTC
TRBD1 | TRBJ1-1 | . | TRBV5-4 | 18 | CASSLFRTGWAGNTEAFF | TGTGCCAGCAGCTTGTTCCGGACAGGGTGGGCAGGGAACACTGAAGCTTTCTTT
. | TRBJ1-3 | . | TRBV6-1 | 17 | CASSEASPGLRELGRDF | TGTGCCAGCAGTGAAGCGTCTCCGGGCCTCAGGGAACTAGGGAGGGATTTT
. | TRBJ1-1 | few | TRBV19 | 15 | CASSIGQGIHTEAFF | TGTGCCAGTAGTATAGGGCAGGGTATACACACTGAAGCTTTCTTT
. | TRBJ1-2 | once | TRBV5-1 | 15 | CASSPGSVTLYGYTF | TGCGCCAGCAGCCCCGGGTCCGTAACCCTCTATGGCTACACCTTC
TRBD1 | TRBJ2-6 | . | TRBV7-8 | 16 | CASRWRTGGGANVLTF | TGTGCCAGCCGCTGGCGGACAGGGGGCGGGGCCAACGTCCTGACTTTC
TRBD1 | TRBJ2-1 | . | TRBV5-4 | 15 | CASSPQGAGYNEQFF | TGTGCCAGCAGCCCACAGGGGGCGGGTTACAATGAGCAGTTCTTC
. | TRBJ2-7 | . | TRBV28 | 13 | CASSLQIPPGTHF | TGTGCCAGCAGCCTTCAAATCCCCCCCGGGACACACTTC
. | TRBJ1-1 | . | TRBV5-1 | 16 | CASSPDGSLMNTEAFF | TGCGCCAGCAGCCCCGACGGGTCGCTGATGAACACTGAAGCTTTCTTT
. | TRBJ2-7 | . | TRBV6-5 | 14 | CASSYTGKSYEQYF | TGTGCCAGCAGTTACACGGGGAAAAGCTACGAGCAGTACTTC
. | TRBJ1-6 | . | TRBV6-5 | 13 | CASSQKTRSPLHF | TGTGCCAGCAGCCAAAAAACAAGATCACCCCTCCACTTT
. | TRBJ1-2 | . | TRBV3-1/TRBV3-2 | 15 | CASSQVGSSGYGYTF | TGTGCCAGCAGCCAAGTCGGGTCCTCCGGCTATGGCTACACCTTC
TRBD1 | TRBJ1-4 | . | TRBV7-2 | 14 | CASSLTGPNEKLFF | TGTGCCAGCAGCTTGACAGGGCCTAATGAAAAACTGTTTTTT
TRBD2 | TRBJ2-7 | . | TRBV6-4 | 14 | CASSMGGPGYEQYF | TGTGCCAGCAGTATGGGAGGGCCGGGCTACGAGCAGTACTTC
. | TRBJ1-1 | few | TRBV5-1 | 14 | CASSLGALNTEAFF | TGCGCCAGCAGCCTTGGAGCACTGAACACTGAAGCTTTCTTT
TRBD1 | TRBJ1-2 | . | TRBV28 | 16 | CASSLETGGHRGGYTF | TGTGCCAGCAGTTTAGAGACAGGGGGCCACCGGGGGGGCTACACCTTC
. | TRBJ2-7 | . | TRBV3-1/TRBV3-2 | 14 | CASSQGRLAYEQYF | TGTGCCAGCAGCCAAGGGCGACTAGCCTACGAGCAGTACTTC
TRBD2 | TRBJ2-3 | . | TRBV9 | 16 | CASSPRTSGSTDTQYF | TGTGCCAGCAGCCCCAGGACTAGCGGTAGCACAGATACGCAGTATTTT
. | TRBJ2-3 | once | TRBV7-2 | 15 | CASSLTGQKGDTQYF | TGTGCCAGCAGCTTAACAGGGCAGAAGGGAGATACGCAGTATTTT
TRBD1 | TRBJ2-5 | . | TRBV7-2 | 12 | CASSRQGETQYF | TGTGCCAGCTCAAGACAGGGAGAGACCCAGTACTTC
TRBD2 | TRBJ2-1 | . | TRBV19 | 14 | CASSIGGTRREQFF | TGTGCCAGTAGTATCGGGGGGACCCGCCGGGAGCAGTTCTTC
. | TRBJ2-7 | . | TRBV27 | 15 | CASSLDSLVPYEQYF | TGTGCCAGCAGTTTAGACAGTTTAGTGCCCTACGAGCAGTACTTC
. | TRBJ1-3 | few | TRBV7-9 | 13 | CASSASGVDTIYF | TGTGCCAGCAGCGCATCGGGAGTTGACACCATATATTTT
TRBD2 | TRBJ2-7 | . | TRBV4-3 | 15 | CASSQGKREGYEQYF | TGCGCCAGCAGCCAAGGCAAGCGGGAGGGTTACGAGCAGTACTTC
TRBD2 | TRBJ2-1 | . | TRBV7-9 | 15 | CASSLEGLANNEQFF | TGTGCCAGCAGCTTAGAGGGACTAGCGAACAATGAGCAGTTCTTC